This record concerns one TCR beta chain sequence. Per the original methods: Amplification from reference gene primers served as the basis for estimated nucleated cell counts. Assay: immunoSEQ multiplex PCR; the TCRdb copy retains only in-frame clones and omits some. From that table come the V and J calls and clone size; the DNA was used to work out D and trimming. The table records over 90,000 clones, less than 90% of them present only once. Germline V lookup: CDR1 SEHNR, CDR2 FQNEAQ (reference sequence). The J segment lost 4 bases and the V segment lost 0 bases, leaving 3 bases of the junction unmatched. This CDR3 region has 15 residues. The data are from a study of blood T cell repertoires in COVID-19. Study-level background: COVID-19 samples, acute and convalescent, were from the United States, Italy and Spain.

The clonotype comes from a man at least 80 years old with acute or convalescent COVID-19. The sequenced material came from peripheral blood. This chain connects TRBV7-9 to TRBJ2-1; 7 bases are a match to TRBD2. The CDR3 nucleotides read TGTGCCAGCAGCTTAGCGGGAGGGGTTTACAATGAGCAGTTCTTC. It specifies CASSLAGGVYNEQFF.